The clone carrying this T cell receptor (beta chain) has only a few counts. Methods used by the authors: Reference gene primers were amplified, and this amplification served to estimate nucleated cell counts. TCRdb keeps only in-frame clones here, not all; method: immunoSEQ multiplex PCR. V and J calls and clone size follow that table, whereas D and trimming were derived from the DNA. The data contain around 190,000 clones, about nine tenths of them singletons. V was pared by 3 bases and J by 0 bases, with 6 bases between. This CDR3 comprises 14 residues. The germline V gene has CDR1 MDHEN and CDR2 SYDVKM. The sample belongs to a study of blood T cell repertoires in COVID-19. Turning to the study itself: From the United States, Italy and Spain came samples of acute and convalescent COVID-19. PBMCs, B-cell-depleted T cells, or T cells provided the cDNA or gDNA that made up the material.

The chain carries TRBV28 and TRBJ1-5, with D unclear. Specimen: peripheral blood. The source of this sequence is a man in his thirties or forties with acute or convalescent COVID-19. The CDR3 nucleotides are TGTGCCAGCAGTTTCGGGAATAGCAATCAGCCCCAGCATTTT. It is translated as CASSFGNSNQPQHF.